These 4 T cell receptor beta chains were sequenced from one sample in a study of blood T cell repertoires in COVID-19. The assay was immunoSEQ multiplex PCR, and TCRdb's table has in-frame clones only and misses some. The sample has over 400,000 clones, 75% to 90% seen once; the top ten hold more than 1.4%. Sequencing was carried out using peripheral blood. All receptors come from a woman aged 25 to 39 with active or convalescent COVID-19.

This chain joins TRBV6-4 and TRBJ2-1, with TRBD2 identical over 9 bases. Germline CDR1 is MRHNA and CDR2 is SNTAGT. V was clipped by 2 bases and J by 8 bases; unmatched bases: 7. The CDR3 loop spans 15 amino acids. The DNA for the CDR3 is TGTGCCAGCAGTGACGGGGCGGGAGGGCCCCATGAGCAGTTCTTC. Its protein product is CASSDGAGGPHEQFF.

The chain uses TRBV5-6 and TRBJ2-4, with D possibly being TRBD2 (6 bases). CDR1 is SGHDT, CDR2 YYEEEE, per germline. Trimming took 0 bases from V and 0 from J, leaving 7 bases between them. CDR3 length: 15 amino acids. This CDR3 reads CASSLGDLAKNIQYF. The CDR3 DNA sequence: TGTGCCAGCAGCTTGGGGGACTTAGCCAAAAACATTCAGTACTTC.

The chain combines TRBV5-1 with TRBJ2-3, with a tentative D call TRBD2 (6 bases). Germline lookup yields CDR1 SGHRS and CDR2 YFSETQ. The V and J ends lost 4 bases and 5 bases respectively, with 17 bases between them. The CDR3 runs to 15 residues. The CDR3: CASSDGLALGDTQYF. The CDR3 region has the DNA TGCGCCAGCAGCGACGGTCTAGCGTTAGGAGATACGCAGTATTTT.

CDR3 sequence: CASSSEAGPYEQYF. The CDR3 DNA is TGTGCCAGCAGCTCGGAGGCGGGCCCCTACGAGCAGTACTTC. The gene calls are TRBV2 and TRBJ2-7, with D tentatively TRBD2 (5 bases). CDR3 length: 14 residues. Trimming took off 6 bases at V and 2 bases at J, with 14 bases between the two ends. Germline assignment: CDR1 SNHLY and CDR2 FYNNEI.